This T cell receptor (beta chain) came from a study of OX40 agonist ivuxolimab in advanced cancers. Study context: The dose-escalation cohort had hepatocellular carcinoma, melanoma, renal cell or head and neck cancer.

Assay: immunoSEQ multiplex PCR; the TCRdb copy retains only in-frame clones and omits some. The table has tens of thousands of clones, roughly 90% seen once. A history of autoimmune disease or systemic immunosuppression excluded patients. After removal of 6 bases from V and 7 bases from J, the junction contained 6 bases not matched to a gene. The CDR3 runs to 13 residues. The germline gives CDR1 MNHNY, CDR2 SVGAGI (reference sequence). The study, taken as a whole, reports: Compared with others, partial responders at 0.1-3.0 mg/kg displayed clonal expansion among the lowest. The study did not work out the antigen specificity of the expanded peripheral T cells.

Concerning this clone: Its matching antigen is unknown.

The rearrangement uses TRBV6-6 and TRBJ2-5, with 9 bases fitting TRBD2. Sample: CD4+ or CD8+ T cells sorted from blood, taken in a trial of the OX40 agonist ivuxolimab. This TCR was sampled from an adult with an advanced solid tumor such as melanoma, head and neck, liver or kidney cancer. In DNA, the CDR3 is TGTGCCAGCAGACTACTAGCGGGCAGGACCCAGTACTTC. Its protein is CASRLLAGRTQYF.